This T cell receptor (beta chain) was recovered during a study of cytomegalovirus exposure and HLA in healthy donors. Whole-study results and caveats: An analysis done earlier found most TCR beta V segments productive about 87% or about 30% of the time.

In its sample, this clone was seen once. The antigen is unknown. 13 Jbeta primers and 60 Vbeta primers were used for the PCR. This table comes from immunoSEQ multiplex PCR, and its TCRdb copy is limited to in-frame clones, with some not included. Among some 100,000 clones, roughly three quarters were seen once, and the ten largest hold approximately 3.4%. With 3 bases removed from V and 7 bases from J, the gap between germline ends came to 10 bases. In germline, CDR1 is GTSNPN, CDR2 SVGIG (reference sequence). The CDR3 consists of 13 residues. The sequence came from a male donor in good health and CMV-seropositive. The sequenced sample consisted of PBMCs. The rearrangement links TRBV30 to TRBJ1-6; D ambiguous. The CDR3 loop reads CAWRPLGNSPLHF. As DNA, the CDR3 is TGTGCCTGGAGGCCTCTCGGGAATTCACCCCTCCACTTT.